The present T cell receptor beta chain was sequenced within a study of cytomegalovirus exposure and HLA in healthy donors. Libraries were prepared by immunoSEQ multiplex PCR; TCRdb keeps only in-frame clonotypes and omits some of them. This sample has some 85,000 clones, with approximately 96% found just once. Notes on this clone: Its antigen remains unknown.

General study results and limits: The tendency of first-cohort TCR clusters to co-occur in the 90 to 150 validation repertoires was the finding of a later analysis.

The CDR3 runs 16 residues. Germline V gives CDR1 MGHRA, CDR2 YSYEKL. Trimming at V came to 6 bases and at J to 3 bases, leaving 10 bases not matched to a gene. The receptor was derived from a woman aged 18 to 35 in good health and CMV-seronegative. The chain couples TRBV4-1 to TRBJ2-1, with TRBD2 matching 8 bases. What was sequenced was PBMCs. The CDR3: CASRPIGRAGYNEQFF. CDR3 bases: TGCGCCAGCAGGCCGATCGGGAGGGCGGGCTACAATGAGCAGTTCTTC.